This T cell receptor (beta chain) was captured in a study of shared clonotypes between healthy human individuals. Whole-study findings and limits: Naive subsets generally exceeded memory subsets in estimated richness.

Of note for this clone: Its matching antigen is unknown.

This CDR3 spans 13 amino acids. The V end was cut by 4 bases, the J end by 3 bases, with 7 bases between. CDR1 and CDR2 from the germline V gene are MNHEY and SMNVEV (reference sequence). Roughly 33,000 T cell genomes, or around 0.2 ug DNA, went into the sorted-subset replicate PCRs. Only in-frame clones appear in the TCRdb table, and some are missing; sequencing was by immunoSEQ multiplex PCR. The data contain 700,000 to 950,000 clones, about 96% of them seen just once; the ten biggest clones take up around 0.25%. CD8 cells classed as naive were CD45RO-negative and positively selected for CCR7, excluding terminally differentiated effector memory CD45RA+ cells.

This receptor was identified in a man aged 25-45 years in good health. The V gene is TRBV27, the J gene TRBJ2-1; D remains ambiguous. Material: naive CD8+ T cells sorted from blood. The CDR3, as DNA: TGTGCCAGCAGTTCGGTGCGCTACAATGAGCAGTTCTTC. As protein: CASSSVRYNEQFF.